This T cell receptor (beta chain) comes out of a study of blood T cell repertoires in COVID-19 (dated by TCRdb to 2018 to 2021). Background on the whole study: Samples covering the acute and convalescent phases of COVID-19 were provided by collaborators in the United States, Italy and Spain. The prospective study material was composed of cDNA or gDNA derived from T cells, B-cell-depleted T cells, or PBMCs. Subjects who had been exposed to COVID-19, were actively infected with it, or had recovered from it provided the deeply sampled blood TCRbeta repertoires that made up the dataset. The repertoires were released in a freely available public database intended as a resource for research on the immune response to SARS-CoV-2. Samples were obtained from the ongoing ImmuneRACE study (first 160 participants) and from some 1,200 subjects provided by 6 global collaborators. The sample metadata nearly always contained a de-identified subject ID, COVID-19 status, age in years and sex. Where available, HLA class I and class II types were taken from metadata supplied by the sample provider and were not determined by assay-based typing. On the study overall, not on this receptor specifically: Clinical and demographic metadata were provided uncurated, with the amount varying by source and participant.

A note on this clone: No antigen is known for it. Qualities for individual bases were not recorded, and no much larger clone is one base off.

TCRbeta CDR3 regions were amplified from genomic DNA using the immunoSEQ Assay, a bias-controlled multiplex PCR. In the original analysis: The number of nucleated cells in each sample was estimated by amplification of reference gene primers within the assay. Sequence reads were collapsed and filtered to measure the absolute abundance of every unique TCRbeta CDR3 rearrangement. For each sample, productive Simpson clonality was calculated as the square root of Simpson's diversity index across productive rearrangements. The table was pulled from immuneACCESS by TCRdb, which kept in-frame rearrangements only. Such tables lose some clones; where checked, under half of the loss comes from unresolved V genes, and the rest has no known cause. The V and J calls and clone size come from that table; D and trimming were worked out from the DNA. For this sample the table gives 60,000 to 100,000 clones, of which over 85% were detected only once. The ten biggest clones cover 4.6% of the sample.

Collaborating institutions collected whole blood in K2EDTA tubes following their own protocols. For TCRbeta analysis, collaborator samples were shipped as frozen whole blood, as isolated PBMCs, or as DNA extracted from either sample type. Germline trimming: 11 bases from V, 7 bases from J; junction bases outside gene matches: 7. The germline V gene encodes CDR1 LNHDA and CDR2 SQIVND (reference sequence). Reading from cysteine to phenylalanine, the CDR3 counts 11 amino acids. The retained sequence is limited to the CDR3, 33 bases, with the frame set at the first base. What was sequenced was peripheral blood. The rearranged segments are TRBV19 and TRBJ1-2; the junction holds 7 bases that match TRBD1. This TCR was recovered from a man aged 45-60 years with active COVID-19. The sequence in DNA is TGTGCCGCACCGACAGGGAGTGGCTACACCTTC. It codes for CAAPTGSGYTF.